The rows below give T cell receptor beta chains drawn from one sample of a study of CD8+ T cells in alopecia areata. The method was immunoSEQ multiplex PCR; TCRdb's version includes in-frame clones alone and lacks a portion of them. The sample has tens of thousands of clones; roughly 89% are singletons. Here the sequenced sample was CD8+ T cells sorted from blood, taken at week 24, from a patient treated with tofacitinib. The receptors stem from a human donor with alopecia areata. Both conserved end residues are part of each CDR3. The order of the fields is V gene, J gene, CDR3 length, clone size, D gene, CDR3 DNA, CDR3 protein. D genes are given only for firm matches. Clone sizes are given selectively: once, few, many, or a class where the clone is expanded.

V: TRBV6-5
J: TRBJ2-1
length: 16
size: NA
D: TRBD1
DNA: TGTGCCAGCAGTTACGATCAACAGGGGTCCTACAATGAGCAGTTCTTC
CDR3: CASSYDQQGSYNEQFF

V: TRBV2
J: TRBJ1-5
length: 14
size: NA
D: TRBD1
DNA: TGTGCCAGCAGGGCGACAGGGGTGGGTCAGCCCCAGCATTTT
CDR3: CASRATGVGQPQHF

V: TRBV5-1
J: TRBJ2-5
length: 13
size: once
D: TRBD1
DNA: TGCGCCAGCGGCTGGACAGGCCAAGAGACCCAGTACTTC
CDR3: CASGWTGQETQYF

V: TRBV6-6
J: TRBJ1-1
length: 11
size: NA
D: NA
DNA: TGTGCCAGCAGTTACGCCTATGAAGCTTTCTTT
CDR3: CASSYAYEAFF

V: TRBV9
J: TRBJ2-3
length: 15
size: NA
D: TRBD2
DNA: TGTGCCAGCAGCGCTAGCGGGGGGGCAGCAGATACGCAGTATTTT
CDR3: CASSASGGAADTQYF

V: TRBV5-1
J: TRBJ2-4
length: 19
size: once
D: TRBD1
DNA: TGCGCCAGCAGCACAACAGGGGGCTTCGGCGAGACAGCCAAAAACATTCAGTACTTC
CDR3: CASSTTGGFGETAKNIQYF

V: TRBV19
J: TRBJ2-7
length: 14
size: NA
D: NA
DNA: TGTGCCAGTAGCACCGGCCCCTCGTCCTACGAGCAGTACTTC
CDR3: CASSTGPSSYEQYF

V: TRBV19
J: TRBJ2-5
length: 15
size: NA
D: NA
DNA: TGTGCCAGTAGTATGGATGTAGGGCGATGGAAGGCCCAGTACTTC
CDR3: CASSMDVGRWKAQYF

V: TRBV28
J: TRBJ2-3
length: 12
size: NA
D: NA
DNA: TGTGCCAGCAGTTTGGGGTTAGATACGCAGTATTTT
CDR3: CASSLGLDTQYF

V: TRBV19
J: TRBJ2-7
length: 12
size: NA
D: TRBD1
DNA: TGTGCCAGCGAGGGGACAGAGCCAACAAAGTACTTC
CDR3: CASEGTEPTKYF

V: TRBV29-1
J: TRBJ2-2
length: 13
size: NA
D: TRBD2
DNA: TGCAGCGCCCGAGACGGGGGGTATGGGGAGCTGTTTTTT
CDR3: CSARDGGYGELFF

V: TRBV7-9
J: TRBJ2-3
length: 16
size: NA
D: NA
DNA: TGTGCCAGCAGCTCGGTCGGCTCACAAAACACAGATACGCAGTATTTT
CDR3: CASSSVGSQNTDTQYF

V: TRBV7-2
J: TRBJ2-1
length: 15
size: NA
D: NA
DNA: TGTGCCAGCAGCTTAGCGACACGGCGGAGAGGTGAGCAGTTCTTC
CDR3: CASSLATRRRGEQFF

V: TRBV7-2
J: TRBJ2-7
length: 15
size: NA
D: NA
DNA: TGTGCCAGCAGCTTAGAAGGGACGGACGTCTACGAGCAGTACTTC
CDR3: CASSLEGTDVYEQYF

V: TRBV27
J: TRBJ1-1
length: 14
size: NA
D: TRBD1
DNA: TGTGCCAGCAGTTTGACAGGGGGCAACACTGAAGCTTTCTTT
CDR3: CASSLTGGNTEAFF

V: TRBV27
J: TRBJ2-7
length: 14
size: once
D: NA
DNA: TGTGCCAGCAGTCTCACGGGACTGACCTACGAGCAGTACTTC
CDR3: CASSLTGLTYEQYF

V: TRBV5-1
J: TRBJ2-7
length: 13
size: NA
D: NA
DNA: TGCGCCAGCAGCCCGGACGGATCCTACGAGCAGTACTTC
CDR3: CASSPDGSYEQYF

V: TRBV4-3
J: TRBJ2-1
length: 14
size: NA
D: TRBD2
DNA: TGCGCCAGCAGCCAGCCTTTAGCGGGGGGTGAGCAGTTCTTC
CDR3: CASSQPLAGGEQFF

V: TRBV10-2
J: TRBJ1-1
length: 14
size: NA
D: NA
DNA: TGCGCCAGCAGGGTCTCGGACGGGAACACTGAAGCTTTCTTT
CDR3: CASRVSDGNTEAFF

V: TRBV6-1
J: TRBJ2-2
length: 14
size: NA
D: NA
DNA: TGTGCCAGCAGTGGAAGGGGCGACACCGGGGAGCTGTTTTTT
CDR3: CASSGRGDTGELFF

V: TRBV14
J: TRBJ2-2
length: 14
size: NA
D: NA
DNA: TGTGCCAGCAGCCACAGGCCAGGGCCCGGGGAGCTGTTTTTT
CDR3: CASSHRPGPGELFF